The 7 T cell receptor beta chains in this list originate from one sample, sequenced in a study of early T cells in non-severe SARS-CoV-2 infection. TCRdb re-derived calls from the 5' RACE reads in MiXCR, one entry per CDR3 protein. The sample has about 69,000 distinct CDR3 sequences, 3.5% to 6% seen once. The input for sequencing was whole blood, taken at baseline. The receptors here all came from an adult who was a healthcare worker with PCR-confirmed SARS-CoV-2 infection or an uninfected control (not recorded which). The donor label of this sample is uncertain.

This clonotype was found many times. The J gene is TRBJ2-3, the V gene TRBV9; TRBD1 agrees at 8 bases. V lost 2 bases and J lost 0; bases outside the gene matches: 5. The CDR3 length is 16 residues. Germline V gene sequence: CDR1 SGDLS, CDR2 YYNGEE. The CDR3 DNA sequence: TGTGCCAGCAGCGTGGGGACAGGATTGAGCACAGATACGCAGTATTTT. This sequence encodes CASSVGTGLSTDTQYF.

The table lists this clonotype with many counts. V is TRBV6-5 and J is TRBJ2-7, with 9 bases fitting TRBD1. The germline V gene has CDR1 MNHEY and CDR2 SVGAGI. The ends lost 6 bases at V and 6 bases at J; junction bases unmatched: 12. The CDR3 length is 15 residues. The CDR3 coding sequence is TGTGCCAGCAGAATGGGACAGGGCCCGGGAGGCGAGCAGTACTTC. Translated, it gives CASRMGQGPGGEQYF.

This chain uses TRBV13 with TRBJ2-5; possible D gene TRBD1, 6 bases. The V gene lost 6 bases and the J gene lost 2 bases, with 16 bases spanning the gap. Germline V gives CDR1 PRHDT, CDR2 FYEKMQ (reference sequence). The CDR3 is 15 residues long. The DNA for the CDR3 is TGTGCCAGCAGTTTTCGACAGGTGGAGCAAGAGACCCAGTACTTC. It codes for CASSFRQVEQETQYF.

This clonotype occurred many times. DNA of the CDR3: TGTGCCAGCAGCCACGCAGGAAACCCTAACTATGGCTACACCTTC. This encodes CASSHAGNPNYGYTF. J is TRBJ1-2 and V is TRBV9; D gene uncertain. Trimming stripped 4 bases from V and 0 bases from J, with 13 bases between. The germline CDR1 and CDR2 sequences are SGDLS and YYNGEE. The CDR3 covers 15 residues.

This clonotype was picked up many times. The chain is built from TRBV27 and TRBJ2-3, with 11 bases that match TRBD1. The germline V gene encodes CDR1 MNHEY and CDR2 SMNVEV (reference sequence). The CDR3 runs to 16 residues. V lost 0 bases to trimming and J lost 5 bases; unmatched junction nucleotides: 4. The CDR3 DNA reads TGTGCCAGCAGTTTATCCGGGACAGGGGGATTAGATACGCAGTATTTT. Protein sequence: CASSLSGTGGLDTQYF.

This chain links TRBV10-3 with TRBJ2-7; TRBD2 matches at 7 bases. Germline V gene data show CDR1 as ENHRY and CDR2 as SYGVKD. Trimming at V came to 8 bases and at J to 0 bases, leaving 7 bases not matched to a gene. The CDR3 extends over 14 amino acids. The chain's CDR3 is CAIGGERDSYEQYF. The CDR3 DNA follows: TGTGCCATCGGGGGGGAGAGGGACTCCTACGAGCAGTACTTC.

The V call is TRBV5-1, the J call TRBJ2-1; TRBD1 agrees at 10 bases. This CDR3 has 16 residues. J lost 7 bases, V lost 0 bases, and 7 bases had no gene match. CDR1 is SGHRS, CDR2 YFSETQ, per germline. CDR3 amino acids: CASSLEGQGVRNEQFF. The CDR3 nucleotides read TGCGCCAGCAGCTTGGAAGGACAGGGGGTTCGGAATGAGCAGTTCTTC. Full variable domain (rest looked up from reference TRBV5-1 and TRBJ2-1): KAGVTQTPRYLIKTRGQQVTLSCSPISGHRSVSWYQQTPGQGLQFLFEYFSETQRNKGNFPGRFSGRQFSNSRSEMNVSTLELGDSALYLCASSLEGQGVRNEQFFGPGTRLTVL.